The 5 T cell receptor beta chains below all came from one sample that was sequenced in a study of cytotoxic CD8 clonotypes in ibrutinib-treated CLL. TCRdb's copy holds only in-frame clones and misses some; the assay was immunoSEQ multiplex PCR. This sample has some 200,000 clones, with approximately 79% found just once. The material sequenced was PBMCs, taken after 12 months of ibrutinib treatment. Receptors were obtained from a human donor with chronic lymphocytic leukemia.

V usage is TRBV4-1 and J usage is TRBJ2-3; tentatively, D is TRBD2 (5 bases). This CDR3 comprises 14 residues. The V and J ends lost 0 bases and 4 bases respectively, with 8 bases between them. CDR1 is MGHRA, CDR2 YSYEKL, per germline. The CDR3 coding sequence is TGCGCCAGCAGCCAAGATCGGGGTCCAGATACGCAGTATTTT. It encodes CASSQDRGPDTQYF.

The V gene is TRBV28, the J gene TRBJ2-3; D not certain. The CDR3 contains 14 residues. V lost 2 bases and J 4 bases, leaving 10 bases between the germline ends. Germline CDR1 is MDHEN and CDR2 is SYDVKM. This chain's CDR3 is CASSLNSSPDTQYF. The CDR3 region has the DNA TGTGCCAGCAGTTTAAACAGTTCGCCAGATACGCAGTATTTT.

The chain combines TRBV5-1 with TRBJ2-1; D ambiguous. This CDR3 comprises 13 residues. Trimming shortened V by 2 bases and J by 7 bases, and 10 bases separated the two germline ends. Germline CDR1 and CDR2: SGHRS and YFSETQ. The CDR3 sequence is CASSLNPGNEQFF. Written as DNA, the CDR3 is TGCGCCAGCAGCTTAAACCCCGGAAATGAGCAGTTCTTC.

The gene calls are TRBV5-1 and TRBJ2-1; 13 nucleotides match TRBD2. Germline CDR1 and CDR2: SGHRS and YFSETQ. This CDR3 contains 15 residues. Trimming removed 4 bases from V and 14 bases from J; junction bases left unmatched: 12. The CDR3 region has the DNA TGCGCCAGCAGCGCCGGACTAGCGGGAGTCACTGGGGAGTTCTTC. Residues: CASSAGLAGVTGEFF.

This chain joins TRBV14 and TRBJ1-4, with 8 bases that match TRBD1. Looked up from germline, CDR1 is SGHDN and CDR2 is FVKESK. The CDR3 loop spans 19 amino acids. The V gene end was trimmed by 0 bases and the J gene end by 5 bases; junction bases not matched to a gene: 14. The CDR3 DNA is TGTGCCAGCAGCCAAGATATGGTGGCCAGGGGGCTTTTAAATGAAAAACTGTTTTTT. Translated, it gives CASSQDMVARGLLNEKLFF.